This entry lists 30 T cell receptor beta chains sequenced from one sample in a study of Graves' ophthalmopathy and Graves' hyperthyroidism. The study amplified TCR beta CDR3 regions using RNA transcripts. Second-round multiplex PCR came after a first-round RT-PCR that employed HTBI primers. TCRdb fed the multiplex PCR reads into MiXCR, producing one record per CDR3 protein. The sample records about 25,000 distinct CDR3 sequences, nearly 50% being singletons. The specimen sequenced was peripheral blood. These TCRs come from an adult woman with stable Graves' hyperthyroidism.

The chain recombines TRBV28 with TRBJ2-3; TRBD2 might be the D (6 bases). Per germline, CDR1 MDHEN and CDR2 SYDVKM. The CDR3 runs to 16 residues. The V end was cut by 6 bases, the J end by 2 bases, with 18 bases between. CDR3 amino acids: CASSKAGEVDTDTQYF. As DNA, the CDR3 is TGTGCCAGCAGCAAAGCGGGCGAAGTTGACACAGATACGCAGTATTTT.

This sequence joins TRBV24-1 and TRBJ1-5; a possible D gene is TRBD1 (5 bases). Per germline, CDR1 KGHDR and CDR2 SFDVKD. V lost 4 bases and J lost 5, with 8 bases in between. CDR3 size: 13 residues. The DNA of the CDR3 is TGTGCCACCAGTGAAACAGGTGATCAGCCCCAGCATTTT. Encoded protein: CATSETGDQPQHF.

The V call is TRBV7-3, the J call TRBJ1-4, with 9 bases matching TRBD1. CDR1 and CDR2 (germline): SGHTA, FQGTGA. V lost 3 bases and J lost 7; bases outside the gene matches: 3. CDR3 length equals 14 residues. The CDR3 spells CASSLTGGGEKLFF. In DNA form, the CDR3 reads TGTGCCAGCAGCTTGACAGGGGGGGGTGAAAAACTGTTTTTT.

This clonotype was seen once. This chain connects TRBV10-3 to TRBJ2-1; TRBD1 agrees at 10 bases. J lost 9 bases, V lost 3 bases, and 8 bases had no gene match. The CDR3 covers 15 residues. Germline V lookup: CDR1 ENHRY, CDR2 SYGVKD. DNA for the CDR3: TGTGCCATCAGTGACCGGGACAGGGGAACCGGTGAGCAGTTCTTC. It specifies CAISDRDRGTGEQFF.

The table lists this clonotype with a few counts. The gene calls are TRBV9 and TRBJ2-3, with D tentatively TRBD1 or TRBD2 (6 bases each). V lost 1 base and J lost 6, with 15 bases in between. Germline-derived CDR1 and CDR2 are SGDLS and YYNGEE. The CDR3 is 15 residues long. CDR3 in DNA: TGTGCCAGCAGCGTATCCGGGGGCCATAAGGATACGCAGTATTTT. Translated: CASSVSGGHKDTQYF.

On this clonotype itself: At one boundary the junction diverges from the germline segment, which might be a read error. The gene calls are TRBV11-2 and TRBJ1-1; D is ambiguous. Germline CDR1 reads SGHAT; CDR2 reads FQNNGV. The CDR3 contains 14 residues. As DNA, the CDR3 is TGTGTCAGCAGCTTACTACAACTGAACACGGAAGCTTTCTTT. This sequence encodes CVSSLLQLNTEAFF.

This chain links TRBV7-6 with TRBJ2-7; TRBD2 agrees at 10 bases. Germline CDR1 and CDR2: SGHVS and FNYEAQ. V was clipped by 1 base and J by 0 bases; unmatched bases: 3. This CDR3 comprises 16 residues. This chain's CDR3 is CASSLEPSGGSYEQYF. As DNA, the CDR3 is TGTGCCAGCAGCTTAGAGCCTAGCGGGGGCTCCTACGAGCAGTACTTC.

The V gene is TRBV27, the J gene TRBJ2-1; D is unclear. The germline CDR1 and CDR2 sequences are MNHEY and SMNVEV (reference sequence). This CDR3 is 17 amino acids long. V was pared by 3 bases and J by 10 bases, with 25 bases between. The CDR3, as DNA: TGTGCCAGCAGTTTCTATGCGTTTCAAGGTTTGGGCTACGAGCAGTTCTTC. It translates to CASSFYAFQGLGYEQFF.

This chain connects TRBV6-1 to TRBJ2-7; D not certain. CDR3 length: 15 residues. Germline CDR1 reads MNHNS; CDR2 reads SASEGT. Trimming shortened V by 4 bases and J by 3 bases, and 16 bases separated the two germline ends. The CDR3 region has the DNA TGTGCCAGCAGTGGACGTATCGGCGGTGGCTACGAGCAGTACTTC. Residues: CASSGRIGGGYEQYF.

This clonotype was picked up many times. It may be a read error: a sequence one base away is much more abundant. The chain is built from TRBV13 and TRBJ1-1; 10 bases line up with TRBD1. The CDR3 has 14 residues. Per the germline V gene, CDR1 is PRHDT and CDR2 is FYEKMQ (reference sequence). The V and J ends lost 4 bases and 5 bases, in that order; junction bases with no gene match: 4. The CDR3, as DNA: TGTGCCAGCAGCTCGGACAGGGGGGATACTGAAGCTTTCTTT. Protein sequence: CASSSDRGDTEAFF.

This clonotype is medium-sized (0.01 to 0.1%) by share. V usage is TRBV19 and J usage is TRBJ2-2, with 13 nucleotides matching TRBD2. Germline lookup yields CDR1 LNHDA and CDR2 SQIVND (reference sequence). This CDR3 is 15 amino acids long. Losses at the gene ends were 7 bases for V and 5 bases for J; bases not matched to a gene: 4. In DNA, the CDR3 is TGTGCCAGTATAGGGGGACTAGCGGGGACCGGGGAGCTGTTTTTT. Translation gives CASIGGLAGTGELFF.

The V call is TRBV29-1, the J call TRBJ2-3, with D perhaps assigned TRBD1 or TRBD2 (5 bases each). The CDR3 is 15 amino acids. Germline V gene lookup returns CDR1 SQVTM and CDR2 ANQGSEA. V was cut by 0 bases and J by 4 bases, with 14 bases left in between. DNA of the CDR3: TGCAGCGTTGAAGATCCCCTTAGAGGGGCAGATACGCAGTATTTT. Translated, it gives CSVEDPLRGADTQYF.

This clonotype showed up just a few times. The chain uses TRBV30 and TRBJ2-3, with 8 bases matching TRBD1. Germline V lookup: CDR1 GTSNPN, CDR2 SVGIG (reference sequence). This CDR3 region has 16 residues. V gave up 5 bases and J gave up 2 bases; unmatched junction bases: 12. The CDR3 coding sequence is TGTGCCTGGGAGGCCCTTCCAGGGGGCCTCACAGATACGCAGTATTTT. It codes for CAWEALPGGLTDTQYF.

This clonotype was recorded many times. This chain joins TRBV28 and TRBJ2-5; unclear D gene. V shed 7 bases and J shed 5 bases, with 8 bases lying between them. This CDR3 has 11 residues. Germline-derived CDR1 and CDR2 are MDHEN and SYDVKM. The CDR3 nucleotides are TGTGCCAGCAAGAAGGTCGAGACCCAGTACTTC. It specifies CASKKVETQYF.

This clonotype was seen repeatedly, ten times or more. The chain combines TRBV6-2 or TRBV6-3 with TRBJ2-6; unclear D gene. Germline V gives CDR1 MNHEY, CDR2 SVGEGT. There are 15 residues in the CDR3. Trimming pared 2 bases from V and 2 bases from J, leaving 7 bases between. CDR3 bases: TGTGCCAGCAGTTACACCTTAGCTGGGGCCAACGTCCTGACTTTC. Translation gives CASSYTLAGANVLTF.

The chain uses TRBV7-9 and TRBJ2-7, with D perhaps assigned TRBD1 or TRBD2 (7 bases each). Germline V CDR1 and CDR2: SEHNR, FQNEAQ (reference sequence). V shed 5 bases and J shed 4 bases, with 15 bases lying between them. This CDR3 contains 14 residues. Here the CDR3 reads CASSPGGGMYEQYF. CDR3 in DNA: TGTGCCAGCAGCCCAGGGGGAGGGATGTACGAGCAGTACTTC.

This clonotype occurred many times. The chain has TRBV28 and TRBJ2-3; no definite D call. This CDR3 has 12 amino acids. Trimming pared 2 bases from V and 4 bases from J, leaving 4 bases between. Germline V gene sequence: CDR1 MDHEN, CDR2 SYDVKM. CDR3 bases: TGTGCCAGCAGTTTAAATTCAGATACGCAGTATTTT. Translation gives CASSLNSDTQYF.

This clonotype was recorded once. Since the CDR3 does not end with the conserved phenylalanine or tryptophan, this likely comes from a read error. This chain uses TRBV6-4 with TRBJ2-5, with D unresolved. With 8 bases removed from V and 1 base from J, the gap between germline ends came to 14 bases. Germline CDR1 and CDR2: MRHNA and SNTAGT. The CDR3 is 14 residues long. The CDR3 protein is CASLASRRQETQYL. The CDR3, as DNA: TGTGCCAGCTTAGCCTCCCGACGCCAAGAGACCCAGTACCTC.

This clonotype showed up many times. This chain joins TRBV6-6 and TRBJ2-5; the D gene is possibly TRBD2 (6 bases). This CDR3 spans 16 amino acids. Germline CDR1 is MNHNY and CDR2 is SVGAGI (reference sequence). V was cut by 5 bases and J by 2 bases, with 18 bases left in between. Written as DNA, the CDR3 is TGTGCCAGCAGTCCCAGGGTGCTAGCGATTCAAGAGACCCAGTACTTC. Its translation is CASSPRVLAIQETQYF.

The chain couples TRBV7-2 to TRBJ2-5; tentative D call: TRBD2 (6 bases). CDR3 length equals 13 residues. Germline V gene data show CDR1 as SGHTA and CDR2 as FQGNSA. V lost 3 bases and J lost 4, with 9 bases in between. The CDR3 DNA sequence: TGTGCCAGCAGCTTGGGAGGCGTAGAGACCCAGTACTTC. It specifies CASSLGGVETQYF.

This clonotype was seen at least ten times. The J gene is TRBJ1-2, the V gene TRBV27; TRBD1 might be the D (6 bases). This CDR3 has 14 residues. Germline lookup yields CDR1 MNHEY and CDR2 SMNVEV (reference sequence). With 5 bases removed from V and 7 bases from J, the gap between germline ends came to 17 bases. CDR3 protein: CASSLKDSRGGYTF. CDR3 nucleotides: TGTGCCAGCAGTCTTAAGGACAGCCGGGGTGGCTACACCTTC.

This clonotype was picked up many times. For the CDR3, the DNA is TGTGCCAGCAGTCCGGAGGGACTAGCGGGCCATGAGCAGTTCTTC. Its protein is CASSPEGLAGHEQFF. The chain has TRBV6-1 and TRBJ2-1, with 12 bases aligning to TRBD2. The CDR3 runs to 15 residues. The J segment lost 8 bases and the V segment lost 5 bases, leaving 7 bases of the junction unmatched. Germline V gene lookup returns CDR1 MNHNS and CDR2 SASEGT.

V and J are TRBV20-1 and TRBJ2-7; D remains unclear. Looked up from germline, CDR1 is DFQATT and CDR2 is SNEGSKA (reference sequence). CDR3 length equals 12 residues. Trimming took off 1 base at V and 3 bases at J, with 7 bases between the two ends. CDR3: CSARAPDYEQYF. For the CDR3, the DNA is TGCAGTGCTAGAGCTCCAGACTACGAGCAGTACTTC.

This sequence joins TRBV6-1 and TRBJ2-7, with 11 bases matching TRBD1. This CDR3 comprises 16 residues. From germline, CDR1 is MNHNS and CDR2 SASEGT. Losses at the gene ends were 7 bases for V and 3 bases for J; bases not matched to a gene: 11. For the CDR3, the DNA is TGTGCCAGCACCTCCTGGGGAGGGACAGGGGGCTACGAGCAGTACTTC. Its protein is CASTSWGGTGGYEQYF.

Judged by abundance, this clonotype is medium-sized (0.01 to 0.1%). CDR3 residues: CSATSTDTQYF. For the CDR3, the DNA is TGCAGTGCTACTAGCACAGATACGCAGTATTTT. This chain connects TRBV20-1 to TRBJ2-3, with D uncertain. V lost 4 bases and J lost 0, with 2 bases in between. Per the germline V gene, CDR1 is DFQATT and CDR2 is SNEGSKA (reference sequence). The CDR3 is 11 amino acids.

This clonotype was detected a few times. The rearrangement uses TRBV20-1 and TRBJ2-7, with no clear D. The CDR3 length is 15 residues. Trimming removed 7 bases from V and 0 bases from J, with 19 bases in between. CDR1 DFQATT and CDR2 SNEGSKA come from the germline V gene (reference sequence). CDR3 residues: CSGVGGPPLSYEQYF. The CDR3 coding sequence is TGCAGTGGGGTGGGCGGTCCTCCCCTCTCCTACGAGCAGTACTTC.

This clonotype was found many times. The chain links TRBV19 to TRBJ2-5, with TRBD2 matching 7 bases. The J segment lost 4 bases and the V segment lost 3 bases, leaving 17 bases of the junction unmatched. This CDR3 contains 18 residues. CDR1 and CDR2 (germline): LNHDA, SQIVND (reference sequence). In nucleotides, the CDR3 is TGTGCCAGTAGTATCGACAGCGGGGCAGAAATAATCCGAGAGACCCAGTACTTC. This gives the protein CASSIDSGAEIIRETQYF.

This clonotype was found a few times. The chain combines TRBV6-7 with TRBJ2-6; D unclear. TRBV6-7 is classed as an ORF, of uncertain function. The CDR3 is 14 residues long. V lost 2 bases, J lost 4 bases, and 6 bases lay in between. In DNA, the CDR3 is TGTGCCAGCAGTTACCGGAAGGGGGCCAACGTCCTGACTTTC. Protein: CASSYRKGANVLTF.

The chain couples TRBV20-1 to TRBJ2-4; weak D call: TRBD1 (7 bases). The germline V gene has CDR1 DFQATT and CDR2 SNEGSKA (reference sequence). The germline V and J ends were trimmed by 1 base and 0 bases, with 13 bases remaining between them. The CDR3 totals 16 residues. The CDR3 sequence: CSARAGGNLAKNIQYF. The CDR3 DNA is TGCAGTGCTAGAGCAGGGGGGAATCTAGCCAAAAACATTCAGTACTTC.

In this sample, this clonotype turned up many times. J is TRBJ1-1 and V is TRBV3-1; 9 bases match TRBD1. CDR1 is LGHDT and CDR2 is YNNKEL in the germline V gene (reference sequence). There are 14 residues in the CDR3. Trimming took 4 bases from V and 4 from J; bases not matched to a gene: 4. CDR3 protein: CASSPRDRATEAFF. Written as DNA, the CDR3 is TGTGCCAGCAGCCCCCGGGACAGGGCCACTGAAGCTTTCTTT.